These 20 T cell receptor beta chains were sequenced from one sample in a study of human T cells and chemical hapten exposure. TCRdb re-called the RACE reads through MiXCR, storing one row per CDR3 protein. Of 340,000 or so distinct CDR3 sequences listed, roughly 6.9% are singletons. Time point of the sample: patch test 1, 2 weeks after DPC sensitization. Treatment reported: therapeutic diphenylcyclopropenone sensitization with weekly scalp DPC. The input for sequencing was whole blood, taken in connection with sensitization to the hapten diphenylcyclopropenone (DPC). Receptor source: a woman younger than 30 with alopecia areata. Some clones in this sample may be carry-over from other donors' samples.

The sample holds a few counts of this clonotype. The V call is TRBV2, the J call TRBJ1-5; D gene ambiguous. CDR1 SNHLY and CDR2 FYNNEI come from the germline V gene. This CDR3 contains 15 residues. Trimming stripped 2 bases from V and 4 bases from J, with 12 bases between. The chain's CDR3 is CASSETDGLNQPQHF. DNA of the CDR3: TGTGCCAGCAGTGAAACTGACGGCCTAAATCAGCCCCAGCATTTT.

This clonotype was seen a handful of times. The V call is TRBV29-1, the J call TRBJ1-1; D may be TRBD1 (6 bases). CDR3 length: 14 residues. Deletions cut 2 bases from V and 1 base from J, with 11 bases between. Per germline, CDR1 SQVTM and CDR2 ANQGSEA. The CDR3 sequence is CSVERGASNTEAFF. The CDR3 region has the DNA TGCAGCGTTGAACGGGGGGCCTCGAACACTGAAGCTTTCTTT.

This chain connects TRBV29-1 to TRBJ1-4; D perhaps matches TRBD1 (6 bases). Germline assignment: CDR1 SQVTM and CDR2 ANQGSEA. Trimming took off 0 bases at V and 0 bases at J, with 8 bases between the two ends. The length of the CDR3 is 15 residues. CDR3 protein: CSVEDRTATNEKLFF. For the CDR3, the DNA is TGCAGCGTTGAAGATCGGACAGCAACTAATGAAAAACTGTTTTTT.

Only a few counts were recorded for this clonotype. The CDR3 reads CASSLTSGTSKDTQYF. The CDR3 DNA reads TGTGCCAGCAGCTTGACATCGGGGACTAGCAAGGATACGCAGTATTTT. J is TRBJ2-3 and V is TRBV5-4; 9 nucleotides match TRBD2. The V and J ends lost 1 base and 6 bases, in that order; junction bases with no gene match: 9. Germline values: CDR1 SGHNT, CDR2 YYREEE (reference sequence). The CDR3 spans 16 residues. Based on the CDR3 plus reference TRBV5-4 and TRBJ2-3, the full variable domain is ETGVTQSPTHLIKTRGQQVTLRCSSQSGHNTVSWYQQALGQGPQFIFQYYREEENGRGNFPPRFSGLQFPNYSSELNVNALELDDSALYLCASSLTSGTSKDTQYFGPGTRLTVL.

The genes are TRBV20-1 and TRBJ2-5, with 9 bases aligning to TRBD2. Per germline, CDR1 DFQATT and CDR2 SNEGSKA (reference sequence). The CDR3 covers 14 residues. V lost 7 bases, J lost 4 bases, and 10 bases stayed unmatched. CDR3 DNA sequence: TGCAGTGGTCGAAGCGGGGGGATAGCAGAGACCCAGTACTTC. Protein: CSGRSGGIAETQYF.

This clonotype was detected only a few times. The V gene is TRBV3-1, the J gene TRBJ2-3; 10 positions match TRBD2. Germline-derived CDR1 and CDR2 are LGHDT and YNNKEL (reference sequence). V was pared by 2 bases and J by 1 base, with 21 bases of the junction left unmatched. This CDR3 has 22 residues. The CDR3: CASSQPITASGGALIGTDTQYF. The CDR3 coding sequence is TGTGCCAGCAGCCAACCGATAACCGCCAGCGGGGGGGCCTTAATAGGCACAGATACGCAGTATTTT.

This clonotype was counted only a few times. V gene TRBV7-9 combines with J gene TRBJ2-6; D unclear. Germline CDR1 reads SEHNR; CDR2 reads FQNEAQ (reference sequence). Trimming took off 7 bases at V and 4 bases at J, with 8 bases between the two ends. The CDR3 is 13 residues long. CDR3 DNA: TGTGCCAGCAACCCGAGGGGGGCCAACGTCCTGACTTTC. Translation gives CASNPRGANVLTF.

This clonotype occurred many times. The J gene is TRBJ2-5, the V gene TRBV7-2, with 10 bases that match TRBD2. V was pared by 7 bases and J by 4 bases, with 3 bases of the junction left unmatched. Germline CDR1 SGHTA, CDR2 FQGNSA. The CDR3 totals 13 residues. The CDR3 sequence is CASTRLAGETQYF. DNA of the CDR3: TGTGCCAGCACCCGACTAGCGGGAGAGACCCAGTACTTC.

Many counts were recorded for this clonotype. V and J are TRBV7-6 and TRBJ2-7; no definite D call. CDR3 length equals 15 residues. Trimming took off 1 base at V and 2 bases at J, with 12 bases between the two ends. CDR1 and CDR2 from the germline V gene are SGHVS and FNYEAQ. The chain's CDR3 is CASSLEFSATYEQYF. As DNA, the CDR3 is TGTGCCAGCAGCTTAGAATTCAGCGCAACCTACGAGCAGTACTTC.

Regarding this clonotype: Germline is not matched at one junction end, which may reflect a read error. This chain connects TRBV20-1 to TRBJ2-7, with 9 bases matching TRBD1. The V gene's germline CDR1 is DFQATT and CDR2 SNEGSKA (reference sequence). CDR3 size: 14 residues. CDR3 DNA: TGCAGTGCGAGAGATAGGAGACAGGGGGGCGAGCAGTACTTC. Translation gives CSARDRRQGGEQYF.

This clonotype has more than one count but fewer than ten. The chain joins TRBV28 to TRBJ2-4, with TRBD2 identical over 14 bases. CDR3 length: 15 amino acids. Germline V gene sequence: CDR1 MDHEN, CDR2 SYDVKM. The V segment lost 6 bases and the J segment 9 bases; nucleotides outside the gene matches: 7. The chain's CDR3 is CASSPGTSGGPIQYF. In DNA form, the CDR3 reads TGTGCCAGCAGCCCTGGGACTAGCGGGGGCCCCATTCAGTACTTC. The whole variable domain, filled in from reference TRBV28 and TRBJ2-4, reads DVKVTQSSRYLVKRTGEKVFLECVQDMDHENMFWYRQDPGLGLRLIYFSYDVKMKEKGDIPEGYSVSREKKERFSLILESASTNQTSMYLCASSPGTSGGPIQYFGAGTRLSVL.

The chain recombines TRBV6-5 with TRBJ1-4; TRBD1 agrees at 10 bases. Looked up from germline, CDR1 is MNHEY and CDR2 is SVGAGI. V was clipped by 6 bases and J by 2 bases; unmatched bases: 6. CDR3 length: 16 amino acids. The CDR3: CASSPDRGRTNEKLFF. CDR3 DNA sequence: TGTGCCAGCAGCCCTGACAGGGGGCGGACTAATGAAAAACTGTTTTTT.

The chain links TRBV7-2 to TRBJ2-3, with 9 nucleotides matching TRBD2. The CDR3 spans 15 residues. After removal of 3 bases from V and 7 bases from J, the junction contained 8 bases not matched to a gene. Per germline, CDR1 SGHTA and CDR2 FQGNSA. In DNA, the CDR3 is TGTGCCAGCAGCTTCGTGCGGGGGGGCCTATATACGCAGTATTTT. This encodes CASSFVRGGLYTQYF.

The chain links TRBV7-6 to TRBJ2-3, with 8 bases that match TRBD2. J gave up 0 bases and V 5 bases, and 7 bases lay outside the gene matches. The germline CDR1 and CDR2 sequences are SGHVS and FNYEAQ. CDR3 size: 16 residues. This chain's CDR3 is CASSLSGGLSTDTQYF. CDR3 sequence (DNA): TGTGCCAGCAGCCTCAGCGGGGGCCTAAGCACAGATACGCAGTATTTT.

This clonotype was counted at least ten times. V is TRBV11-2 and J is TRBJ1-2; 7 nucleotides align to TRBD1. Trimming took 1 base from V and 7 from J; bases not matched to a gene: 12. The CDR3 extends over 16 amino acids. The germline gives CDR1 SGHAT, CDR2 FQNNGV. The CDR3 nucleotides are TGTGCCAGCAGCTTAGGACAGGGTAGCGGGAATCGTGGCTACACCTTC. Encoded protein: CASSLGQGSGNRGYTF.

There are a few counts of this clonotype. The CDR3 DNA follows: TGCAGTGCTAGAGAGCGAGGGGCCCCCAATCAGCCCCAGCATTTT. Residues: CSARERGAPNQPQHF. The chain employs TRBV20-1 and TRBJ1-5; TRBD1 is a possible D gene (5 bases). Germline CDR1 and CDR2: DFQATT and SNEGSKA (reference sequence). The CDR3 runs 15 residues. V gave up 0 bases and J gave up 3 bases, with 12 bases separating them.

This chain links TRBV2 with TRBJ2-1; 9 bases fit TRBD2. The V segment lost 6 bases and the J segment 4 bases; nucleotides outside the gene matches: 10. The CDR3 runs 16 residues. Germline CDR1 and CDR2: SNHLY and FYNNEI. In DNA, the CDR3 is TGTGCCAGCAGGGTTTTAGCGGGGGTCACTTACAATGAGCAGTTCTTC. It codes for CASRVLAGVTYNEQFF.

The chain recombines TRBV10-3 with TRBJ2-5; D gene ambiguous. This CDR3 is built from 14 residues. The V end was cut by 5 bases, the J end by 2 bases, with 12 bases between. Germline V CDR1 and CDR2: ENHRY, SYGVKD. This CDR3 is CAISSYSPQETQYF. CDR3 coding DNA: TGTGCCATCAGTTCCTACTCGCCACAAGAGACCCAGTACTTC.

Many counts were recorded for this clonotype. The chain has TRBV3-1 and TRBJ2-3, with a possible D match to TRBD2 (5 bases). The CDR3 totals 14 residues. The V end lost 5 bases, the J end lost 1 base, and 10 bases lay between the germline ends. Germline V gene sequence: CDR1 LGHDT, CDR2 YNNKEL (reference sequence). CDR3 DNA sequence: TGTGCCAGCAGCACCCGGCGGGGCACAGATACGCAGTATTTT. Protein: CASSTRRGTDTQYF.

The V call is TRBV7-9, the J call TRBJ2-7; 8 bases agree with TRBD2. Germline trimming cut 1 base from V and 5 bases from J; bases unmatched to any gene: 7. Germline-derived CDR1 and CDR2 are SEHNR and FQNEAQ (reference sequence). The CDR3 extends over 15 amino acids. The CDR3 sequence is CASSLDGGLGNEQYF. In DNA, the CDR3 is TGTGCCAGCAGCTTAGACGGGGGACTAGGCAACGAGCAGTACTTC. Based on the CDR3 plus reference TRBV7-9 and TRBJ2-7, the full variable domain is DTGVSQNPRHKITKRGQNVTFRCDPISEHNRLYWYRQTLGQGPEFLTYFQNEAQLEKSRLLSDRFSAERPKGSFSTLEIQRTEQGDSAMYLCASSLDGGLGNEQYFGPGTRLTVT.